The entry that follows covers one T cell receptor (beta chain) sequence. TEMRA cells were FACS-enriched, and CD8+ and CD4+ T cells were isolated negatively. This specimen comes from a study of CD8 T cells in Susac syndrome. Study-level background: Intravenous immunoglobulin alone or corticosteroids were being given to patients with Susac syndrome at blood draw, unless they were therapy-naive.

Germline CDR1 reads ENHRY; CDR2 reads SYGVKD. V shed 3 bases and J shed 5 bases, with 7 bases lying between them. The CDR3 loop spans 12 amino acids. Random hexamers were used to reverse transcribe roughly 0.45 to 1 ug of RNA. TCR beta CDR3 was amplified by immunoSEQ covering 54 Vbeta and 13 Jbeta. Via MiXCR, TCRdb re-called the immunoSEQ multiplex PCR reads, giving one row per CDR3 protein. The sample lists some 200,000 distinct CDR3 sequences; approximately 94% were seen once. The sequenced material came from CD4+ T cells from PBMCs. The chain links TRBV10-3 to TRBJ1-1, with D perhaps TRBD1 (5 bases). The receptor's source is a human donor with Susac syndrome. This CDR3 is CAISDRATEAFF. CDR3 bases: TGTGCCATCAGTGACAGGGCTACTGAAGCTTTCTTT.